Below, one TCR beta chain is given with its context. Original analysis: Researchers report that nucleated cell counts were estimated from reference gene primer amplification. This table comes from immunoSEQ multiplex PCR, and its TCRdb copy is limited to in-frame clones, with some not included. Clonal size and the V and J genes are those of that table, whereas D and trimming came from the DNA. The table shows about 180,000 clones, with roughly 87% occurring only once. Germline V gene lookup returns CDR1 ENHRY and CDR2 SYGVKD. The CDR3 has 14 residues. J was trimmed by 3 bases and V by 10 bases; bases with no gene match: 7. This record belongs to a study of blood T cell repertoires in COVID-19. In the study overall: Sample material is recorded as cDNA or gDNA derived from T cells, B-cell-depleted T cells, or PBMCs.

This receptor was identified in a woman aged 45 to 65 with acute or convalescent COVID-19. This rearrangement joins TRBV10-3 to TRBJ1-1; TRBD1 aligns across 11 bases. Input material: peripheral blood. CDR3: CASFLGQGDTEAFF. CDR3 DNA sequence: TGTGCCAGCTTCCTGGGACAGGGGGACACTGAAGCTTTCTTT.